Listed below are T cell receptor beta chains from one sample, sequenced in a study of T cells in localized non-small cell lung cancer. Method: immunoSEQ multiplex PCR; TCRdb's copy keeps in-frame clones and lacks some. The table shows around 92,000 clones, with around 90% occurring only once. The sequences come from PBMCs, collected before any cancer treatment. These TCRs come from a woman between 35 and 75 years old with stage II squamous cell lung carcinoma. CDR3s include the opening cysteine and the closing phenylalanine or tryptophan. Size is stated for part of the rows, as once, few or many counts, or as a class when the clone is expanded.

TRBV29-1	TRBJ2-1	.	CSVGGGSSYNEQFF
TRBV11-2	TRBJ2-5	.	CASSSLAGQGTQYF
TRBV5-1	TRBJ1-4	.	CASSLRGQGTRAVEKLFF
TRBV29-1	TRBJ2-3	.	CSVEDRSRGTDTQYF
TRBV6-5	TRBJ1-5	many	CASSYSGGNQPQHF
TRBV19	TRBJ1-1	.	CASRPDRGNTEAFF
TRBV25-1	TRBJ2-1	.	CASTEGPTSGNEQFF
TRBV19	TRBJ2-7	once	CASRVGQGAYEQYF
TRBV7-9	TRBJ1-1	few	CASSSRQEDTEAFF
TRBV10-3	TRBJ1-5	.	CAISESIQGAQPQHF
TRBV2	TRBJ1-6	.	CASSGVGAGSPLHF
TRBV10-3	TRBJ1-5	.	CAISEGQNSNQPQHF
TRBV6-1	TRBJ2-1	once	CASSEGDLTSYNEQFF
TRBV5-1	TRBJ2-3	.	CASLKRETSTDTQYF
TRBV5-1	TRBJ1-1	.	CASSALGQGPMNTEAFF
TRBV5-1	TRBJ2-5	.	CASSSRASYQETQYF
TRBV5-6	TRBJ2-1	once	CASSFAPREVDEQFF
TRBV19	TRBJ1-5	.	CASSILQGGQPQHF
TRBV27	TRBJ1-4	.	CASSSRYQHPAVATNEKLFF
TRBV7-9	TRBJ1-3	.	CASSSQGPGNTIYF
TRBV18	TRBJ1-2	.	CASSPPGSYYGYTF
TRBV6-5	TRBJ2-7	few	CASSLEGQYEQYF
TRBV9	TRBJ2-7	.	CASSALAGGRQEQYF
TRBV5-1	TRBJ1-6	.	CASSLSSPNSPLHF
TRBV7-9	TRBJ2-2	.	CASSLARGNTGELFF
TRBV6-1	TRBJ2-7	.	CASSQRGTYEQYF
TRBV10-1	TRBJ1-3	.	CASSESGGNTIYF
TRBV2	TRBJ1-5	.	CASSAWDSFSGNQPQHF